Listed below are T cell receptor beta chains from one sample, sequenced in a study of PD-1 blockade in classical Hodgkin lymphoma. Profiling relied on immunoSEQ multiplex PCR, and the TCRdb table lists in-frame clones only, not all of them. Among about 150,000 clones listed, around four fifths were seen once. The starting material was peripheral blood mononuclear cells (PBMCs), obtained before the second cycle of nivolumab. Receptor source: a human donor with classical Hodgkin lymphoma. Each CDR3 is given with its conserved first and last residue. D genes are given only for firm matches. Clone size, where shown, is once, few, many, or a class for clones that have expanded.

. TRBJ1-1 TRBV6-5 once TGTGCCAGCCTCGTCAGGGGAAACACTGAAGCTTTCTTT CASLVRGNTEAFF
. TRBJ1-2 TRBV9 . TGTGCCAGCAGCGGCGCCCTTATGGGGATCTCCTATGGCTACACCTTC CASSGALMGISYGYTF
TRBD1 TRBJ2-7 TRBV6-6 . TGTGCCAGCAGTTACTCCGTGACAGGGGGCTACGAGCAGTACTTC CASSYSVTGGYEQYF
. TRBJ1-5 TRBV28 . TGTGCCAGCAGTCCTGGGAATAGCAATCAGCCCCAGCATTTT CASSPGNSNQPQHF
. TRBJ2-2 TRBV13 . TGTGCCAGCAGCTTAGGAGGGGTTGGATTCGCCGGGGAGCTGTTTTTT CASSLGGVGFAGELFF
. TRBJ2-5 TRBV5-1 few TGCGCCAGCAGTAGGACCAGTGGGGGAGGTGGACAAGAGACCCAGTACTTC CASSRTSGGGGQETQYF
. TRBJ2-7 TRBV4-2 . TGTGCCAGCAGCTGGGGGGCAGGGGGGTACGAGCAGTACTTC CASSWGAGGYEQYF
. TRBJ2-7 TRBV25-1 once TGTGCCAGCAGTCCCCCCGGGACGGTCTACGAGCAGTACTTC CASSPPGTVYEQYF
TRBD1 TRBJ1-5 TRBV18 . TGTGCCAGCTCATCACAGGGGGGGAATCAGCCCCAGCATTTT CASSSQGGNQPQHF
. TRBJ1-2 TRBV29-1 . TGCAGCGGTACCGGACCAAACTATGGCTACACCTTC CSGTGPNYGYTF
. TRBJ1-4 TRBV19 . TGTGCCAGTAGTTCCGGGACTTCGCGGGAAAAACTGTTTTTT CASSSGTSREKLFF
TRBD2 TRBJ2-3 TRBV5-4 . TGTGCCGGAGGGACTAGCGGGGGAACAGATACGCAGTATTTT CAGGTSGGTDTQYF
. TRBJ2-2 TRBV28 . TGTGCCAGCAGTTTATCGCCAGAGGCCGGGGAGCTGTTTTTT CASSLSPEAGELFF
TRBD1 TRBJ2-7 TRBV2 . TGTGCCAGCGATGACAGGGGTATGTACGAGCAGTACTTC CASDDRGMYEQYF
. TRBJ2-5 TRBV6-5 . TGTGCCAGCAGCCACATACGACCGGGAGAACAGACCCAGTACTTC CASSHIRPGEQTQYF
. TRBJ1-1 TRBV2 . TGTGCCAGCACTTTGCGGGGGCGCGTCTTCGAAGCTTTCTTT CASTLRGRVFEAFF
TRBD1 TRBJ1-3 TRBV28 . TGTGCCAGCAGGACAGCACAGGGGACTGGAAACACCATATATTTT CASRTAQGTGNTIYF
. TRBJ2-3 TRBV7-6 . TGTGCCAGCAGCTTAAGTAGTCTATTTAGCACAGATACGCAGTATTTT CASSLSSLFSTDTQYF
TRBD1 TRBJ2-7 TRBV11-2 . TGTGCCAGCAGCCTCGGGACAGCCTCCTACGAGCAGTACTTC CASSLGTASYEQYF
TRBD1 TRBJ2-3 TRBV5-4 . TGTGCCAGCAGCCCCGGAGGGACAGGGTGGATGGATACGCAGTATTTT CASSPGGTGWMDTQYF